This is a list of T cell receptor beta chains from one sample in a study of shared clonotypes between healthy human individuals. Libraries were prepared by immunoSEQ multiplex PCR; TCRdb keeps only in-frame clonotypes and omits some of them. The sample shows 950,000 to 1,300,000 clones, under 80% of them seen only once. Material for sequencing was memory CD4+ T cells sorted from blood. The source of these receptors is a man aged 18 to 35 in good health. Each CDR3 is given with its conserved first and last residue. A D gene is named only where the DNA matches it firmly.

j_call v_call d_call cdr3_aa
TRBJ2-2 TRBV5-1 . CASSLVASTGELFF
TRBJ2-7 TRBV18 . CASSPYEQYF
TRBJ2-7 TRBV5-1 . CASSWGASDGPEQYF
TRBJ2-3 TRBV5-1 TRBD1 CASRTGTTDTQYF
TRBJ1-2 TRBV5-5 . CASSFNSGYGYTF
TRBJ1-4 TRBV27 . CASGRGGEKLFF
TRBJ1-2 TRBV9 . CASSVEGYSGYTF
TRBJ1-1 TRBV19 . CASRGRGNGAEAFF
TRBJ1-4 TRBV27 . CASRRQGESTTNEKLFF
TRBJ2-4 TRBV20-1 TRBD1 CSAYLSGTVHF
TRBJ2-3 TRBV5-1 TRBD1 CASSMDRVGADTQYF
TRBJ1-5 TRBV7-8 . CASSLVTGDQPQHF
TRBJ2-1 TRBV18 TRBD1 CASSRADRGSEQFF
TRBJ1-4 TRBV5-6 . CASSLQGAEKLFF
TRBJ2-7 TRBV7-9 TRBD2 CASSKSGGVHLYEQYF
TRBJ2-5 TRBV29-1 TRBD2 CSVEVSGGSRETQYF
TRBJ1-4 TRBV2 . CASRQDRVNEKLFF
TRBJ2-7 TRBV6-4 TRBD2 CASSLGGVQQYF
TRBJ1-5 TRBV2 TRBD1 CASDRGGEAGQPQHF
TRBJ1-3 TRBV5-6 . CASSSPGNTIYF
TRBJ2-3 TRBV28 . CASMGAGPTDTQYF
TRBJ2-3 TRBV27 TRBD2 CASSLRQIGRGGTDTQYF
TRBJ2-7 TRBV5-6 . CASSLDNEQYF
TRBJ1-6 TRBV2 . CASSPGPTPYSPLHF
TRBJ2-5 TRBV5-4 TRBD1 CASSRDSQETQYF
TRBJ1-4 TRBV19 . CASSGQGIQEKLFF
TRBJ2-5 TRBV30 . CAWSVGPMPQETQYF
TRBJ2-5 TRBV18 . CASSPLPGQGPQSQYF
TRBJ2-2 TRBV14 . CASSQLISTGELFF
TRBJ2-2 TRBV19 . CASRPQSGQITGELFF
TRBJ1-1 TRBV7-9 . CASSGRMGEAFF
TRBJ2-5 TRBV5-1 TRBD2 CASSAGVKVQETQYF
TRBJ1-5 TRBV6-1 . CASTGASNQPQHF
TRBJ1-1 TRBV30 . CAWAYRGARNTEAFF
TRBJ2-2 TRBV7-6 . CASSPLPGGNTGELFF
TRBJ1-3 TRBV7-8 . CASSLETGLRGNTIYF
TRBJ1-1 TRBV6-5 . CASNVPSGTEAFF
TRBJ1-3 TRBV9 . CASSVGLRGYRIGGYF
TRBJ2-2 TRBV7-2 . CASSSATKETGELFF
TRBJ2-2 TRBV19 TRBD1 CASSMQGALSGELFF
TRBJ2-3 TRBV6-1 . CASLLDYTDTQYF
TRBJ2-1 TRBV7-9 TRBD2 CASSPGGLIDSYFF
TRBJ2-3 TRBV5-1 TRBD1 CASSPTGIRDTQYF
TRBJ1-1 TRBV6-5 . CASSTPGHGNEAFF
TRBJ2-3 TRBV6-1 . CASSEARNPAPPDTQYF
TRBJ2-4 TRBV5-1 . CASSLKGDIQYF
TRBJ2-1 TRBV29-1 TRBD1 CSVVGQVLNEQFF
TRBJ2-7 TRBV28 . CASSSPLRYEQYF
TRBJ2-6 TRBV9 . CASSVETPAYSGANVLTF